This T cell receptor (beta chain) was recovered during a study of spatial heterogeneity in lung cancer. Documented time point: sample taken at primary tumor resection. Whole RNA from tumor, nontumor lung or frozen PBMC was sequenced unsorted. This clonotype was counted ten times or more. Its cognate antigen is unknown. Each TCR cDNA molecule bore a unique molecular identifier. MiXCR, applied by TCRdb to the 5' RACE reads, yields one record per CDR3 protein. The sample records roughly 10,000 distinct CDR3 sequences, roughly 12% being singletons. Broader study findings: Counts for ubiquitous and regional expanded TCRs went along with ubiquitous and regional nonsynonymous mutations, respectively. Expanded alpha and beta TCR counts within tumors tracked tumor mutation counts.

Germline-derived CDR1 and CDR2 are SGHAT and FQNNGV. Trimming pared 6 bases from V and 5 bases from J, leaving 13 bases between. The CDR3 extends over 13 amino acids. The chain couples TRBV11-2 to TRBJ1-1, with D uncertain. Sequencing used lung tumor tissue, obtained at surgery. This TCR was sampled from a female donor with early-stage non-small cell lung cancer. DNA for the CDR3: TGTGCCAGCAGGTCCGGGGAATGGACTGAAGCTTTCTTT. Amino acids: CASRSGEWTEAFF.